This T cell receptor (beta chain) was documented in a study of beta chain features in type 1 diabetes. Study-level background: Cell yields, gender and age were similar in healthy donors and patients. All samples yielded 107,917,701 examined sorted cells.

Looked up from germline, CDR1 is KGHSH and CDR2 is LQKENI. This CDR3 spans 12 amino acids. V was shortened by 3 bases and J by 9 bases, with 9 bases between the two germline ends. Worth noting for this clone: What it binds is not known. The same CDR3 arises from other DNA sequences in this sample as well.

The study reverse transcribed the entire isolated RNA, so it sequenced expressed TCRB transcripts. Sequenced by immunoSEQ multiplex PCR; TCRdb stores in-frame clones only, minus some. The sample lists a few hundred thousand clones; roughly 13% were seen once. Sorting of CD4+ naive, central memory, regulatory and stem cell-like memory cells was performed via CD45RO/CCR7/CD25/CD127/CD95/CD27. Points from the study as a whole: Healthy donors had naive, central memory and Treg TCRB repertoires that appeared less similar than those seen among patients. Shortening of TCRB CDR3s, moderate but significant, appeared in all four CD4+ subsets of Type 1 diabetes patients.

The sequence came from a woman aged 18 to 35 with type 1 diabetes. The source material was naive CD4+ T cells from blood. J is TRBJ2-1 and V is TRBV18; D is perhaps TRBD2 (6 bases). Here the CDR3 DNA reads TGTGCCAGCTCACCCCCCGGGGGTGAGCAGTTCTTC. Protein: CASSPPGGEQFF.